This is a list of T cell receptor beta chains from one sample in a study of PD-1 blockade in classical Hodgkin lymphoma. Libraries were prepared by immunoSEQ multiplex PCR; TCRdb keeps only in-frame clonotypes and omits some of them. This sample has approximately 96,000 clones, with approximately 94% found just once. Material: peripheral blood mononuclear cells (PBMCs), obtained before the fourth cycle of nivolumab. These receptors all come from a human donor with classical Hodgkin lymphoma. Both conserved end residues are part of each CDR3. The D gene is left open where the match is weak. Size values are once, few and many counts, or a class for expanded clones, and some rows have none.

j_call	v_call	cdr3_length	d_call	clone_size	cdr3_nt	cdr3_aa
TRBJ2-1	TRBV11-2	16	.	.	TGTGCCAGCAGCTTAGACCCGGGTAACTCACACAATGAGCAGTTCTTC	CASSLDPGNSHNEQFF
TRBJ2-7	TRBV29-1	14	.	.	TGCAGCGTTTCCCAGGGACTCCCCTCCTACGAGCAGTACTTC	CSVSQGLPSYEQYF
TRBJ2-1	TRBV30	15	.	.	TGTGCCTGGAGGACCGGGACATCGACCTACAATGAGCAGTTCTTC	CAWRTGTSTYNEQFF
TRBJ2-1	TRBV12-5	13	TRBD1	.	TGTGCTAGTGGTTCAACAGGGGGCGATGAGCAGTTCTTC	CASGSTGGDEQFF
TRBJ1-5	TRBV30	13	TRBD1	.	TGTGCCTGGGGGGAACAGGGGAGCCAGCCCCAGCATTTT	CAWGEQGSQPQHF
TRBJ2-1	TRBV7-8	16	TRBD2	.	TGTGCCAGCAGCTCCGCCCGGACTAGCGGGGACAATGAGCAGTTCTTC	CASSSARTSGDNEQFF
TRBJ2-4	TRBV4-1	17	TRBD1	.	TGCGCCAGCAGCCAAGACCCGGGACAGTGGGTCGAAAACATTCAGTACTTC	CASSQDPGQWVENIQYF
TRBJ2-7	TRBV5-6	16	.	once	TGTGCCAGCAGCCCGGCAAGTGCTTCTAGGACCTACGAGCAGTACTTC	CASSPASASRTYEQYF
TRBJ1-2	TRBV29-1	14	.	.	TGCAGCGCCAGAGTGGGGGGGCAGGAAGGTGGCTACACCTTC	CSARVGGQEGGYTF
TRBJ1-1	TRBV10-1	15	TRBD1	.	TGCGCCAGCAGTGAGTCGACAGGGAGGAACACTGAAGCTTTCTTT	CASSESTGRNTEAFF
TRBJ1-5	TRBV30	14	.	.	TGTGCCTGGTCGAGACAGTCCCTCAATCAGCCCCAGCATTTT	CAWSRQSLNQPQHF
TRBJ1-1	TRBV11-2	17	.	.	TGTGCCAGCAGGAAGAGGATCCAGGGCAGGTTGAACACTGAAGCTTTCTTT	CASRKRIQGRLNTEAFF
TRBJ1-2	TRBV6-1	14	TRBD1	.	TGTGCCAGCAGCCAGACAGGGATGGTGACTGGCTACACCTTC	CASSQTGMVTGYTF
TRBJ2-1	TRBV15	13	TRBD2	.	TGTGCCACCGACAGCGGGAGCTACAATGAGCAGTTCTTC	CATDSGSYNEQFF
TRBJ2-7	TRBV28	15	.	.	TGTGCCAGCAGACCTCAGCGGGTGGGCCTGTACGAGCAGTACTTC	CASRPQRVGLYEQYF
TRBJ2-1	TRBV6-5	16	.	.	TGTGCCAGCAGTTACCCCTCGGGGACAAGCTACAATGAGCAGTTCTTC	CASSYPSGTSYNEQFF
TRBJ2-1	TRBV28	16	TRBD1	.	TGTGCCAGCAGTGTACCGGGACAGGGGGGTAAGGATGAGCAGTTCTTC	CASSVPGQGGKDEQFF
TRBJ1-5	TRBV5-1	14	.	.	TGCGCCAGCAGCTTGGGGGGAGGCAATCAGCCCCAGCATTTT	CASSLGGGNQPQHF
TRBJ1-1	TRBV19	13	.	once	TGTGCCAGTAGTATACAGAAGAACACTGAAGCTTTCTTT	CASSIQKNTEAFF
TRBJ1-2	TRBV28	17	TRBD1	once	TGTGCCAGCAGTCCTACCGGGACAGGCCCACCGTTTTATGGCTACACCTTC	CASSPTGTGPPFYGYTF
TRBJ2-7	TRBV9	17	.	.	TGTGCCAGCAGCGTAGCCCCCTACCCGGACGGGTACTACGAGCAGTACTTC	CASSVAPYPDGYYEQYF
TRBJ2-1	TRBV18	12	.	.	TGTGCCAGCTCACCAGAGCGTAATGAGCAGTTCTTC	CASSPERNEQFF
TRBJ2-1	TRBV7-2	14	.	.	TGTGCCAGCAGCTTAATAGGCGCCAACAATGAGCAGTTCTTC	CASSLIGANNEQFF
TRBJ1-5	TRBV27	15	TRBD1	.	TGTGCCAGCAGTTTACTGAAAGGGGGCGGTCAGCCCCAGCATTTT	CASSLLKGGGQPQHF
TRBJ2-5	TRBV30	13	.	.	TGTGCCTGGACCCCCGACAGCCAAGAGACCCAGTACTTC	CAWTPDSQETQYF
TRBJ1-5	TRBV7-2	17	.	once	TGTGCCAGCAGCTTAAGGGGGAGGGGTGGTGGCAATCAGCCCCAGCATTTT	CASSLRGRGGGNQPQHF